The T cell receptor (beta chain) described here comes from a study of blood T cells in healthy people across ages. CDR3 length equals 12 residues. Germline-derived CDR1 and CDR2 are SNHLY and FYNNEI. V lost 8 bases to trimming and J lost 3 bases, with 10 bases between them. This clonotype was seen a single time. Its antigen remains unidentified. Study-level findings and limits: PBMCs that were unsorted prevented a conclusive naive versus antigen-experienced comparison.

Through a sample-barcoded 5' primer and a J-beta primer mix, a second PCR was run for roughly 6 to 11 cycles. In TCRdb, the 5' RACE reads were re-called with MiXCR into one record per CDR3 protein. The sample lists roughly 1.4 million distinct CDR3 sequences; approximately 63% were seen once. At least 6 million PBMCs were isolated per sample. The chain employs TRBV2 and TRBJ1-1; D remains unclear. The specimen sequenced was blood. The clonotype was recovered from a man between 18 and 35 years old in good health. Here the CDR3 reads CASVGGYTEAFF. CDR3 nucleotide sequence: TGTGCCAGCGTCGGTGGGTACACTGAAGCTTTCTTT.